This TCR beta chain was observed in a study of T cells in Graves' hyperthyroidism and ophthalmopathy. General study findings and limits: Before onset, ophthalmopathy was predicted by the model a median 6.5 months earlier. In the blood, most expanded thyroid clonotypes above 0.001 appeared as well.

This CDR3 region has 15 residues. V lost 4 bases to trimming and J lost 11 bases; unmatched junction nucleotides: 13. Germline CDR1 MNHEY, CDR2 SVGAGI. Researchers barred patients who had uncontrolled infection, other autoimmune disease, pregnancy or lactation. A note on this clonotype: Its matching antigen is unknown. One base away lies a much larger clone, so this may be a sequencing read error.

Authors of the study amplified TCR beta CDR3 regions from RNA transcripts. HTBI primers were employed in a first-round RT-PCR of the TCR CDR3. TCRdb re-called the multiplex PCR reads through MiXCR, storing one row per CDR3 protein. The profile covers more than 500,000 distinct CDR3 sequences, with 35% to 55% appearing a single time and roughly 19% taken by the ten largest. This receptor was taken from an adult woman with Graves' disease, either hyperthyroidism or ophthalmopathy (not recorded which). This sequence joins TRBV6-5 and TRBJ2-5, with TRBD2 identical over 10 bases. The source material was peripheral blood or thyroid tissue (not recorded which). CDR3 nucleotide sequence: TGTGCCAGCAGTTCCAGGGGGACTAGCGAAGAAAAACAGTACTTC. Translated: CASSSRGTSEEKQYF.